Listed here is a single T cell receptor (beta chain). What antigen it recognizes has not been identified. No base quality information exists; no much larger clone differs at one position. Peripheral blood CD8+ and CD4+ T cells from healthy donors, Susac syndrome patients and multiple sclerosis patients were profiled using high-throughput TCR beta sequencing. The Susac syndrome patients fulfilled recently defined diagnostic criteria for definite or probable disease. Bulk CD8+ and CD4+ T cells were purified by magnetic negative isolation, while CD8+ TEMRA cells were enriched using FACS. Blood was collected in EDTA tubes and processed within 24 hours, with PBMCs isolated through density gradient centrifugation. PBMCs intended for TCR sequencing were frozen in liquid nitrogen and were later thawed in a 37 degrees C water bath. A purity of at least 90% was achieved for sorted or isolated CD4+, CD8+ and CD8+ TEMRA cells.

The CDR3 holds 14 amino acids from the cysteine to the phenylalanine. The entry retains the CDR3 DNA only, 42 bases that are in frame from base 1. At the junction V is shortened by 2 bases and J by 3 bases, with 11 bases in between. The germline V gene (reference sequence) specifies GTSNPN as CDR1 and SVGIG as CDR2. The entry originates in a study of CD8 T cells in Susac syndrome (dated by TCRdb to between 2018 and 2021). Regarding the complete study: Among the Susac syndrome patients who were sequenced, clinically active disease was present in over 5 and clinical remission was observed in under ten. Whether CD8+ T cell activation and differentiation in Susac syndrome was antigen driven was tested using repertoire sequencing. At the time of blood withdrawal, Susac syndrome patients were either therapy-naive, taking corticosteroids (with some also receiving IVIg), or on IVIg alone. The full study reports these points: The number of individuals in the TCR sequencing and HLA analysis was acknowledged as relatively small. In the CD4+ T cell repertoire of Susac syndrome patients, clonal expansion was not detected.

RNA was extracted using the RNeasy kit, and about 0.45 to 1 ug of the RNA was reverse transcribed with random hexamers. The immunoSEQ multiplex PCR assay, which covers 54 Vbeta and 13 Jbeta segments, was used to amplify TCR beta CDR3 regions. PCR amplification bias was corrected by using a synthetic template baseline for primer optimization and computational correction. On the study's bioinformatics: Only productive sequences were kept, with reads annotated to V, D and J genes according to IMGT and analyzed in immunoSEQ Analyzer. Clonality was calculated as one minus the Shannon entropy normalized by log2 of the number of productive unique sequences. For each patient and control, public and private clones were evaluated among the 100 most prevalent clones. Susac-specific clones were defined as absent from healthy and MS cohorts, approximately 1,000 published viral clones and other ImmuneACCESS disease sequences. The public reads were reprocessed in TCRdb via fastp at Q25 and MiXCR, keeping in-frame beta chains. CDR3 protein sequences are deduplicated, and each keeps its most common genes and DNA. The authors' filters were not applied to this entry. The sample table lists about 77,000 distinct CDR3 sequences, about 92% of them with a count of one. The ten largest clones take up about 0.52% of the sample.

The sequenced sample was CD4+ T cells from PBMCs. The clonotype comes from a human donor with Susac syndrome. Here the chain combines TRBV30 and TRBJ1-3, with the D gene too uncertain to name. The CDR3 has the sequence CAWSPNLGGNTIYF. In nucleotide form, the sequence is TGTGCCTGGAGTCCTAACCTGGGTGGAAACACCATATATTTT.